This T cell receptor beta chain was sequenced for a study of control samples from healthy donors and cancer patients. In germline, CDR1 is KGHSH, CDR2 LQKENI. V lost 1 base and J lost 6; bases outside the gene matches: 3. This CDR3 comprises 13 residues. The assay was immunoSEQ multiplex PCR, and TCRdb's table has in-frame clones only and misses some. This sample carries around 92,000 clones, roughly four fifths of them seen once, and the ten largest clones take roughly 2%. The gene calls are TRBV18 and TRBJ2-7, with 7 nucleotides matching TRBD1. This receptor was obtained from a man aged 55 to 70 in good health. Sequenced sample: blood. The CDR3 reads CASSPQGASEQYF. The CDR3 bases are TGTGCCAGCTCACCACAGGGGGCTAGCGAGCAGTACTTC.